The 10 T cell receptor beta chains in this list originate from one sample, sequenced in a study of blood T cell repertoires in COVID-19. The method was immunoSEQ multiplex PCR; TCRdb's version includes in-frame clones alone and lacks a portion of them. The repertoire includes fewer than 150,000 clones, about 80% of them detected once, and over 15% sits in the top ten. Sequencing used peripheral blood. These receptors all stem from a woman aged 50 to 60 with acute or convalescent COVID-19.

With respect to this clone: One junction end does not reproduce the germline sequence, and a read error may be involved. The rearrangement joins TRBV6-1 to TRBJ2-1; 7 positions agree with TRBD2. The CDR3 has 15 residues. Germline values: CDR1 MNHNS, CDR2 SASEGT. CDR3 nucleotides: TGTGCCAGCAGTAAAGCGGGGAGCTCCTACAATGAGCAGTTCTTC. The encoded protein is CASSKAGSSYNEQFF.

The CDR3 DNA follows: TGCGCCAGCAGCTTGGCGTCGACAGGGGGGCAAACAGATACGCAGTATTTT. Translation gives CASSLASTGGQTDTQYF. This chain uses TRBV5-1 with TRBJ2-3; 9 bases align to TRBD1. The CDR3 is 17 residues long. Looked up from germline, CDR1 is SGHRS and CDR2 is YFSETQ. Unmatched junction bases numbered 8, after V lost 0 bases and J lost 3 bases. Full variable domain (missing parts from reference TRBV5-1 and TRBJ2-3): KAGVTQTPRYLIKTRGQQVTLSCSPISGHRSVSWYQQTPGQGLQFLFEYFSETQRNKGNFPGRFSGRQFSNSRSEMNVSTLELGDSALYLCASSLASTGGQTDTQYFGPGTRLTVL.

The rearrangement joins TRBV19 to TRBJ1-2, with TRBD1 identical over 8 bases. The J segment lost 0 bases and the V segment lost 7 bases, leaving 13 bases of the junction unmatched. This CDR3 spans 17 amino acids. CDR1 and CDR2 from the germline V gene are LNHDA and SQIVND (reference sequence). For the CDR3, the DNA is TGTGCCAGTAACCCCAGACGACAGGGGAACCCTAACTATGGCTACACCTTC. Translated, it gives CASNPRRQGNPNYGYTF.

This clone came up a few times. The chain recombines TRBV7-8 with TRBJ1-6, with D unclear. Germline CDR1 reads SGHVS; CDR2 reads FQNEAQ. With 0 bases removed from V and 8 bases from J, the gap between germline ends came to 5 bases. The CDR3 contains 13 residues. The CDR3 nucleotides are TGTGCCAGCAGCTTAGCGAGTGATTCACCCCTCCACTTT. Its protein is CASSLASDSPLHF.

This chain uses TRBV5-5 with TRBJ1-4; D possibly corresponds to TRBD1 (6 bases). In germline, CDR1 is SGHKS, CDR2 YYEKEE (reference sequence). The CDR3 is 14 residues long. The V gene lost 1 base and the J gene lost 12 bases, with 16 bases spanning the gap. CDR3 in amino acids: CASSLIAGKGELFF. The CDR3 coding sequence is TGTGCCAGCAGCTTGATCGCAGGGAAGGGGGAACTGTTTTTT.

This clone was counted a few times. The chain employs TRBV3-1 (or the pseudogene TRBV3-2) and TRBJ1-2; unclear D gene. The CDR3 is 15 residues long. The germline CDR1 and CDR2 sequences are LGHDT and YNNKEL (reference sequence). The ends were cut back, 2 bases at V and 4 bases at J, with 14 bases in the middle. CDR3: CASSQPTVSGYGYTF. The CDR3 region has the DNA TGTGCCAGCAGCCAACCCACGGTGTCGGGCTATGGCTACACCTTC.

The chain has TRBV5-4 and TRBJ2-3, with 9 bases aligning to TRBD2. This CDR3 comprises 17 residues. The germline gives CDR1 SGHNT, CDR2 YYREEE (reference sequence). With 4 bases clipped from V and 0 bases from J, the junction kept 9 bases outside the gene matches. CDR3 protein: CASSAKTSGGSTDTQYF. In DNA form, the CDR3 reads TGTGCCAGCAGCGCCAAGACTAGCGGAGGGAGCACAGATACGCAGTATTTT.

V usage is TRBV6-1 and J usage is TRBJ1-2; 9 nucleotides align to TRBD1. Trimming took 5 bases from V and 9 from J; bases not matched to a gene: 13. The germline V gene encodes CDR1 MNHNS and CDR2 SASEGT. The CDR3 consists of 15 residues. The CDR3 sequence is CASSSGQGIDTRYTF. The CDR3 DNA is TGTGCCAGCAGTTCGGGACAGGGAATTGATACGCGCTACACCTTC.

In this sample, this clone turned up once. The chain has TRBV11-2 and TRBJ2-7; 8 bases map to TRBD1. CDR1 SGHAT and CDR2 FQNNGV come from the germline V gene. The CDR3 contains 14 residues. The V segment lost 8 bases and the J segment 3 bases; nucleotides outside the gene matches: 9. The CDR3 region has the DNA TGTGCCAGCTCCGCAACGACAGGGGTCTACGAGCAGTACTTC. Translation: CASSATTGVYEQYF.

The chain has TRBV6-1 and TRBJ1-5, with D tentatively TRBD1 (6 bases). The CDR3 runs 16 residues. Looked up from germline, CDR1 is MNHNS and CDR2 is SASEGT. With 4 bases removed from V and 4 bases from J, the gap between germline ends came to 17 bases. The CDR3 region is CASSAGQISLNQPQHF. DNA for the CDR3: TGTGCCAGCAGTGCCGGACAGATATCCCTGAATCAGCCCCAGCATTTT.